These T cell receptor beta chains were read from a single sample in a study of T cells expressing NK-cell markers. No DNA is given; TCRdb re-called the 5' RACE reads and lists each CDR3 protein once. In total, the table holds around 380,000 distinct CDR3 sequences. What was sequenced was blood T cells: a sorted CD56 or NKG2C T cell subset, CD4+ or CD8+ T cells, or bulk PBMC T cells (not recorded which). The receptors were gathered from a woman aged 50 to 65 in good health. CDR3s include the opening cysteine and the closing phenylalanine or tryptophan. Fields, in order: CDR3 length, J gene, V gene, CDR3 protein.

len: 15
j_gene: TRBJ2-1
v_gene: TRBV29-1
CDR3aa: CSVGGGLGEYNEQFF

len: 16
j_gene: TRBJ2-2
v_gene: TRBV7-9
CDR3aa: CASSPPRWGNTGELFF

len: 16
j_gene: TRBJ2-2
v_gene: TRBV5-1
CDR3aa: CASTVAKERVPGELFF

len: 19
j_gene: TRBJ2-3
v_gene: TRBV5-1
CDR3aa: CASSLEGLAGVWSTDTQYF

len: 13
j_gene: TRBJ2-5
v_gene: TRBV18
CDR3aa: CASSPGVVETQYF

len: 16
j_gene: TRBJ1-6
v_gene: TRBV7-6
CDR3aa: CASSLRGLNYNSPLHF

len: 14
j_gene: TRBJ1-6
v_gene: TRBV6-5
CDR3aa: CASSYSGGRAPLHF

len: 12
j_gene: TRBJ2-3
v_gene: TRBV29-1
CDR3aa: CSVGLDTDTQYF

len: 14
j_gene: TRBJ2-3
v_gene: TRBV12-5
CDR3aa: CASVPGGPPDTQYF

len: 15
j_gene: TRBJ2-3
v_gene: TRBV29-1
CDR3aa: CSVVRDRGRTDTQYF

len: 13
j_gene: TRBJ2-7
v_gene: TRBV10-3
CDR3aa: CAISESGEGEQYF

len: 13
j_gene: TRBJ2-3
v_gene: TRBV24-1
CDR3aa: CATSDLIRNTQYF

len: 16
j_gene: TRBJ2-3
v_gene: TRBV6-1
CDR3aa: CASKESGALSTDTQYF

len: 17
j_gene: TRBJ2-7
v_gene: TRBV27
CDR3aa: CASSFNRGTGETYEQYF

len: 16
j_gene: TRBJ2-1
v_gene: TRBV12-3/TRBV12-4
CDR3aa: CASSSTGVSSYNEQFF

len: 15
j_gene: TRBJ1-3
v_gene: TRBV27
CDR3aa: CASRRQGSLGNTIYF

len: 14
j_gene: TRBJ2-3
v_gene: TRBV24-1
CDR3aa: CATRGLGVTDTQYF

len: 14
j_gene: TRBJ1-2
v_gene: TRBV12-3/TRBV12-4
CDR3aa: CASILPGGKGGYTF

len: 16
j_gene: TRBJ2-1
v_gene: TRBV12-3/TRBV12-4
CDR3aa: CASGGTGKSSYNEQFF

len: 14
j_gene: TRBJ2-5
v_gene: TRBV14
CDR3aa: CASSHGGYQETQYF

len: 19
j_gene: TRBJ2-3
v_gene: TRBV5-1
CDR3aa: CASSRSGLRGLTTTDTQYF

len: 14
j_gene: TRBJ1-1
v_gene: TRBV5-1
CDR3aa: CASSEMTGLTEAFF

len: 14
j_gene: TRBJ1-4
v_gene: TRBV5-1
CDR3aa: CASSLVGADEKLFF

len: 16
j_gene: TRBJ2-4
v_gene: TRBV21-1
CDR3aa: CASSMVPAGLKNIQYF

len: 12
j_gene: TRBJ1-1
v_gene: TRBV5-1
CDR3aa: CASSEGLSEAFF

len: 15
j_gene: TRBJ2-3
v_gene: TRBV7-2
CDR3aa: CASSLDVGDTYTQYF

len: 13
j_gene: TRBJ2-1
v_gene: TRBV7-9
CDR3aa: CASSPLYYNEQFF

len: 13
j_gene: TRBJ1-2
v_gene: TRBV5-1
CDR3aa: CASSPAGRAGDTF

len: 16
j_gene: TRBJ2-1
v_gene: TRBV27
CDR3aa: CASSLNRGFSYNEQFF

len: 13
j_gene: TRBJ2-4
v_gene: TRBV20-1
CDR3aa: CSARVGTLTTQYF

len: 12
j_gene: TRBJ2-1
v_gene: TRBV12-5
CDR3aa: CASGLGEFGQFF

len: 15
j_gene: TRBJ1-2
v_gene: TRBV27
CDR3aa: CASSPRTGANYGYTF

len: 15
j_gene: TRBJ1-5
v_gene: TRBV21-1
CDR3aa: CASSTWTGKNQPQHF

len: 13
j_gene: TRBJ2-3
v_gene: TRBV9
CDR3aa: CASSVGVVDTQYF

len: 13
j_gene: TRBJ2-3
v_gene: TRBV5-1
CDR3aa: CATGQISTDTQYF

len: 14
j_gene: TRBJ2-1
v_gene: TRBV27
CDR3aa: CASSLGLVRKEQFF

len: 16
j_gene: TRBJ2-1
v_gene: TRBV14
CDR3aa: CASSQEWGGAFGKQFF

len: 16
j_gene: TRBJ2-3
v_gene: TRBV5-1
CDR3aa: CASSLTRREGTDTQYF

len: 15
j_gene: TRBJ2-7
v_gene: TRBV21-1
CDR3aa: CASSKTGGAVYEQYF

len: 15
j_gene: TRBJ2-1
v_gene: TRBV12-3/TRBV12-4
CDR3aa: CASRSRQIAYNEQFF

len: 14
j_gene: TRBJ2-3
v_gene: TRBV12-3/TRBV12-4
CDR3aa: CASSKEDSTDTQYF

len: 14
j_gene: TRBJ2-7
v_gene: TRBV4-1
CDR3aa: CATRRDARSYEQYF

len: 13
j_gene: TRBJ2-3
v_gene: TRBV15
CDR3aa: CATSRVPVDTQYF

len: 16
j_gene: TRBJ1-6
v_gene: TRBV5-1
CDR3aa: CASSLNRLRHNSPLHF

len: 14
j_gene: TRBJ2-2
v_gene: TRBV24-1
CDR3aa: CATGTAANTGELFF

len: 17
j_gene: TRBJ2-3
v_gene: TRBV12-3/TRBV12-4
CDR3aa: CASSLGRGRGGSDTQYF

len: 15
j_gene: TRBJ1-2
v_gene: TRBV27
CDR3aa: CASSPNRDRGNGYTF

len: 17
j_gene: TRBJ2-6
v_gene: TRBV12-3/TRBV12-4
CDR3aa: CASRKGLLRTGANVLTF

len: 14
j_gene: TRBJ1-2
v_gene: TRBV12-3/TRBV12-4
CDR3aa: CASSLGTGSYGYTF

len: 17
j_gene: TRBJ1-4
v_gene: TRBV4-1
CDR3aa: CASSHPVGPATNEKLFF

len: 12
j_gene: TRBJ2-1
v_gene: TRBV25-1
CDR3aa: CASRDPPGGQFF

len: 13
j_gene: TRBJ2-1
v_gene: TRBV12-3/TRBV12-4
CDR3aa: CAGGSSSYNEQFF

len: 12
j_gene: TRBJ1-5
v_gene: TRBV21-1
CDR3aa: CAGQGSNQPQHF

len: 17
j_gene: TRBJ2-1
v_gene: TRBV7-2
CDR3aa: CASSVLRLAGGGNEQFF